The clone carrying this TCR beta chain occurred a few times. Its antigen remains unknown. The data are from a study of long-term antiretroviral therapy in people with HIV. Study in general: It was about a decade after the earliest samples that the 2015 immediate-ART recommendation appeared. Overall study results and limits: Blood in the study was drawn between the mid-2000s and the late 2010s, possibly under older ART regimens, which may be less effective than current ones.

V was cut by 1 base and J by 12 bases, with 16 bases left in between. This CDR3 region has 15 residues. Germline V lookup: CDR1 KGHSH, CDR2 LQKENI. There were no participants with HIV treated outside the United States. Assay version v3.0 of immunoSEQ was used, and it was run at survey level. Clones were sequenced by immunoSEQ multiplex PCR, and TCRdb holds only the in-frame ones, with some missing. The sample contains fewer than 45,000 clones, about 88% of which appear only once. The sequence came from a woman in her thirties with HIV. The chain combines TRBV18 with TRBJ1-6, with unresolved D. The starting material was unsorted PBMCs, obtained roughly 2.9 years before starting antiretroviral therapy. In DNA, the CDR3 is TGTGCCAGCTCACCACAGAACACCCTCGGAGGACCCCTCCACTTT. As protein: CASSPQNTLGGPLHF. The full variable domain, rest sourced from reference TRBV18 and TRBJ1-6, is NAGVMQNPRHLVRRRGQEARLRCSPMKGHSHVYWYRQLPEEGLKFMVYLQKENIIDESGMPKERFSAEFPKEGPSILRIQQVVRGDSAAYFCASSPQNTLGGPLHFGNGTRLTVT.